This T cell receptor beta chain is from a study of blood T cell repertoires in COVID-19. Study-level background: Nucleic acid was either cDNA or gDNA, and it came from T cells, B-cell-depleted T cells, or PBMCs.

TCRdb keeps only in-frame clones here, not all; method: immunoSEQ multiplex PCR. The repertoire consists of some 200,000 clones, with about 81% occurring once and the leading ten covering about 9%. The V gene's germline CDR1 is MGHRA and CDR2 YSYEKL. The J segment lost 1 base and the V segment lost 1 base, leaving 7 bases of the junction unmatched. This CDR3 has 17 residues. The material sequenced was PBMCs or T cells enriched from blood (not recorded which). This chain links TRBV4-1 with TRBJ2-1; 7 bases are shared with TRBD2. The receptor was derived from a man in his forties who had recovered from COVID-19. The CDR3 nucleotides read TGCGCCAGCAGCCAAGGGTCAGGCGGGAGATCCTACAATGAGCAGTTCTTC. As protein: CASSQGSGGRSYNEQFF.